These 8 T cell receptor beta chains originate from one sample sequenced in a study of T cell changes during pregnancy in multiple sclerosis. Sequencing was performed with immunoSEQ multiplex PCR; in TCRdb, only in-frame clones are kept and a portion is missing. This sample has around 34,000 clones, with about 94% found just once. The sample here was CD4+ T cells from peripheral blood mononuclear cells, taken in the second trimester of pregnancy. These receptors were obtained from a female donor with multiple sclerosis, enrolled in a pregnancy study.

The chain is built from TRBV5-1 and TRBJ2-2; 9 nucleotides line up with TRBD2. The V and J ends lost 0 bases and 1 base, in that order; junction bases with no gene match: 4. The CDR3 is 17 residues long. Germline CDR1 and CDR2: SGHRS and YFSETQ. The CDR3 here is CASSLVGSGRNTGELFF. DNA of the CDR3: TGCGCCAGCAGCTTGGTTGGTAGCGGGAGGAACACCGGGGAGCTGTTTTTT.

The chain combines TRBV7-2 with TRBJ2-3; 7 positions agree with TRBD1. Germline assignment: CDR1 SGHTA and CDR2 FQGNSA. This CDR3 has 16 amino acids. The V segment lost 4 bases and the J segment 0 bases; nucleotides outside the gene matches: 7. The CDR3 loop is CASSWGWDRSTDTQYF. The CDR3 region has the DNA TGTGCCAGCAGCTGGGGATGGGACAGAAGCACAGATACGCAGTATTTT.

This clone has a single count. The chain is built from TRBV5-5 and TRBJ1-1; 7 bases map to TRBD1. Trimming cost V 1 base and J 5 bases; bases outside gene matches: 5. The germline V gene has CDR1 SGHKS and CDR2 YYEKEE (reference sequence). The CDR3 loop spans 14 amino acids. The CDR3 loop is CASSLLSGGTEAFF. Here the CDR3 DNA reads TGTGCCAGCAGCTTGTTATCAGGGGGGACTGAAGCTTTCTTT.

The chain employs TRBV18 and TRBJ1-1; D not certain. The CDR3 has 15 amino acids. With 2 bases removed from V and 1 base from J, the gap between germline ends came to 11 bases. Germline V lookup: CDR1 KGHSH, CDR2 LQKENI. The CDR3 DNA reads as TGTGCCAGCTCACCAATACATGCCTCGAACACTGAAGCTTTCTTT. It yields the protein CASSPIHASNTEAFF.

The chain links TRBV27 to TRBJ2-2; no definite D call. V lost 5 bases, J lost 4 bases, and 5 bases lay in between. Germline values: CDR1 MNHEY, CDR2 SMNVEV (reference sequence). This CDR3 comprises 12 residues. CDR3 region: CASSLLTGELFF. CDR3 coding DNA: TGTGCCAGCAGTCTCCTCACCGGGGAGCTGTTTTTT.

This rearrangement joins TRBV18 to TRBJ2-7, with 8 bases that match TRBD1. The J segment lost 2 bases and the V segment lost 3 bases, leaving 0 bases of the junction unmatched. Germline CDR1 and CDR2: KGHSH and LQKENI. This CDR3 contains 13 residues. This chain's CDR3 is CASSPTGAYEQYF. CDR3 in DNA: TGTGCCAGCTCACCGACAGGGGCCTACGAGCAGTACTTC. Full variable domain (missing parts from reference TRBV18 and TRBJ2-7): NAGVMQNPRHLVRRRGQEARLRCSPMKGHSHVYWYRQLPEEGLKFMVYLQKENIIDESGMPKERFSAEFPKEGPSILRIQQVVRGDSAAYFCASSPTGAYEQYFGPGTRLTVT.

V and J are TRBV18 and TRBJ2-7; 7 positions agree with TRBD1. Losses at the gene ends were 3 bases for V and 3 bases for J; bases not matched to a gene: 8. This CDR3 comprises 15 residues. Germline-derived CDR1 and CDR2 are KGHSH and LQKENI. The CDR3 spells CASSPSRAGGYEQYF. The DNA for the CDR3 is TGTGCCAGCTCACCGAGTCGGGCAGGGGGCTACGAGCAGTACTTC.

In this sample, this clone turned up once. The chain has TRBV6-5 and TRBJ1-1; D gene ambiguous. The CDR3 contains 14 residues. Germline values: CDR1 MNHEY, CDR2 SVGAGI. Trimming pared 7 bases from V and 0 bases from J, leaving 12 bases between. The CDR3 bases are TGTGCCAGCATAGGTACGGGGATGAACACTGAAGCTTTCTTT. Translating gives CASIGTGMNTEAFF.